The 16 T cell receptor beta chains reported below all come from one sample, sequenced in a study of human T cells and chemical hapten exposure. MiXCR was run by TCRdb on the RACE reads, yielding one entry per CDR3 protein. This table holds 70,000 to 75,000 distinct CDR3 sequences, around 30% found once. Described time point: patch test 1, 2 weeks after DPC sensitization. Noted treatment: therapeutic diphenylcyclopropenone sensitization with weekly scalp DPC. Sequenced material: whole blood, taken in connection with sensitization to the hapten diphenylcyclopropenone (DPC). These receptors came from a man aged 35 to 55 with alopecia areata. Some clones in this sample may be carry-over from other donors' samples.

The V gene is TRBV5-5, the J gene TRBJ1-5, with D unresolved. The germline CDR1 and CDR2 sequences are SGHKS and YYEKEE (reference sequence). This CDR3 has 13 amino acids. Between the trimmed V and J ends, which lost 2 bases and 3 bases, there was a span of 6 bases. The CDR3 region is CASSLDLNQPQHF. In DNA form, the CDR3 reads TGTGCCAGCAGCTTAGACCTCAATCAGCCCCAGCATTTT. The full variable domain, completed using reference TRBV5-5 and TRBJ1-5, is DAGVTQSPTHLIKTRGQQVTLRCSPISGHKSVSWYQQVLGQGPQFIFQYYEKEERGRGNFPDRFSARQFPNYSSELNVNALLLGDSALYLCASSLDLNQPQHFGDGTRLSIL.

This clonotype was found once. The chain uses TRBV5-4 and TRBJ2-3, with no clear D. The CDR3 is 13 residues long. The germline CDR1 and CDR2 sequences are SGHNT and YYREEE (reference sequence). The V end lost 1 base, the J end lost 0 bases, and 3 bases lay between the germline ends. The CDR3 DNA follows: TGTGCCAGCAGCTTGACTAGCACAGATACGCAGTATTTT. Amino acids: CASSLTSTDTQYF. Full variable domain (rest looked up from reference TRBV5-4 and TRBJ2-3): ETGVTQSPTHLIKTRGQQVTLRCSSQSGHNTVSWYQQALGQGPQFIFQYYREEENGRGNFPPRFSGLQFPNYSSELNVNALELDDSALYLCASSLTSTDTQYFGPGTRLTVL.

This chain connects TRBV28 to TRBJ2-1, with a possible D match to TRBD1 (5 bases). Germline CDR1 and CDR2: MDHEN and SYDVKM. V was cut by 3 bases and J by 3 bases, with 6 bases left in between. This CDR3 is built from 13 residues. CDR3 loop: CASSLDNYNEQFF. The CDR3, as DNA: TGTGCCAGCAGTTTGGACAACTACAATGAGCAGTTCTTC.

Written as DNA, the CDR3 is TGTGCCAGCAGTCGGGGAGCAACTAATGAAAAACTGTTTTTT. Translation: CASSRGATNEKLFF. The rearrangement links TRBV6-1 to TRBJ1-4; D is unclear. This CDR3 spans 14 amino acids. V was trimmed by 5 bases and J by 0 bases, leaving 7 bases between them. Per germline, CDR1 MNHNS and CDR2 SASEGT.

This clonotype was seen a handful of times. The chain recombines TRBV27 with TRBJ1-4; 8 nucleotides align to TRBD1. With V trimmed by 1 base and J by 5 bases, 15 bases remained unmatched. The CDR3 consists of 19 residues. Germline V gives CDR1 MNHEY, CDR2 SMNVEV (reference sequence). CDR3 nucleotide sequence: TGTGCCAGCAGTTTATTTTCTGGATGGGACAGGACCCCGAATGAAAAACTGTTTTTT. Encoded protein: CASSLFSGWDRTPNEKLFF.

The gene calls are TRBV9 and TRBJ2-3; unclear D gene. The V end was cut by 0 bases, the J end by 2 bases, with 7 bases between. There are 14 residues in the CDR3. CDR1 is SGDLS, CDR2 YYNGEE, per germline. The CDR3 nucleotides are TGTGCCAGCAGCGTAGGACGGGTCACAGATACGCAGTATTTT. Translated: CASSVGRVTDTQYF.

This clonotype was seen a handful of times. This rearrangement joins TRBV12-3 or TRBV12-4 to TRBJ2-3, with 11 bases that match TRBD1. J was trimmed by 3 bases and V by 3 bases; bases with no gene match: 8. The length of the CDR3 is 17 residues. This CDR3 reads CASSLWTGGMGTDTQYF. CDR3 DNA: TGTGCCAGCAGTTTGTGGACAGGGGGCATGGGGACAGATACGCAGTATTTT.

The chain carries TRBV7-9 and TRBJ2-3, with D perhaps TRBD2 (5 bases). Per germline, CDR1 SEHNR and CDR2 FQNEAQ (reference sequence). There are 15 residues in the CDR3. The V end was cut by 7 bases, the J end by 5 bases, with 19 bases between. The CDR3 region has the DNA TGTGCCAGCACCCTGGGAGCCCTTAAAGGAGATACGCAGTATTTT. It specifies CASTLGALKGDTQYF.

This sequence joins TRBV12-3 or TRBV12-4 and TRBJ2-4; D is perhaps TRBD1 (6 bases). Trimming shortened V by 3 bases and J by 2 bases, and 14 bases separated the two germline ends. This CDR3 is built from 16 residues. The CDR3 here is CASSFDGGWSKNIQYF. In nucleotides, the CDR3 is TGTGCCAGCAGTTTTGATGGGGGCTGGTCCAAAAACATTCAGTACTTC.

The table lists this clonotype with many counts. This rearrangement joins TRBV2 to TRBJ2-2, with a weak D call TRBD2 (5 bases). V was cut by 5 bases and J by 8 bases, with 9 bases left in between. Looked up from germline, CDR1 is SNHLY and CDR2 is FYNNEI. The CDR3 length is 12 residues. Here the CDR3 reads CASSKREGELFF. Written as DNA, the CDR3 is TGTGCCAGCAGTAAACGGGAAGGGGAGCTGTTTTTT.

The rearrangement uses TRBV12-3 or TRBV12-4 and TRBJ2-2, with TRBD1 as a possible D gene (5 bases). V lost 5 bases and J lost 1, with 8 bases in between. The CDR3 length is 14 residues. DNA for the CDR3: TGTGCCAGCAGTAACGGACAGAACACCGGGGAGCTGTTTTTT. It is translated as CASSNGQNTGELFF.

This clonotype has a handful of counts. J is TRBJ2-7 and V is TRBV7-2, with 14 bases lining up with TRBD2. The CDR3 has 17 amino acids. CDR1 and CDR2 (germline): SGHTA, FQGNSA. The ends lost 1 base at V and 6 bases at J; junction bases unmatched: 8. The CDR3 loop reads CASSLGGTSGSYREQYF. The CDR3, as DNA: TGTGCCAGCAGCTTAGGAGGGACTAGCGGGAGCTACCGCGAGCAGTACTTC.

The chain joins TRBV5-1 to TRBJ1-5; D uncertain. Germline CDR1 SGHRS, CDR2 YFSETQ. CDR3 length: 15 residues. V was clipped by 0 bases and J by 4 bases, with 11 bases between them. The CDR3 bases are TGCGCCAGCAGCTTGGAAGGGTTCTGGAATCAGCCCCAGCATTTT. Translation: CASSLEGFWNQPQHF.

The chain is built from TRBV12-3 or TRBV12-4 and TRBJ1-2; D may be TRBD1 (5 bases). Trimming took 5 bases from V and 8 from J, leaving 15 bases between them. The CDR3 is made up of 13 amino acids. The CDR3 protein is CASSLGSGGGYTF. Written as DNA, the CDR3 is TGTGCCAGCAGTCTGGGATCGGGGGGAGGCTACACCTTC.

This clonotype was observed a handful of times. The V call is TRBV2, the J call TRBJ1-5; 7 positions agree with TRBD1. Germline V gene sequence: CDR1 SNHLY, CDR2 FYNNEI. V lost 5 bases to trimming and J lost 2 bases; unmatched junction nucleotides: 3. CDR3 size: 14 residues. The CDR3 DNA sequence: TGTGCCAGCAGTCCTACAGGGGGCAATCAGCCCCAGCATTTT. Translation: CASSPTGGNQPQHF.

This clonotype has more than one count but fewer than ten. J is TRBJ1-1 and V is TRBV7-2; D is ambiguous. V was cut by 2 bases and J by 6 bases, with 10 bases left in between. This CDR3 spans 13 amino acids. CDR1 and CDR2 (germline): SGHTA, FQGNSA. The CDR3 coding sequence is TGTGCCAGCAGCTTAAGACTAAAGGCTGAAGCTTTCTTT. The encoded protein is CASSLRLKAEAFF.